The next 21 T cell receptor beta chains were all read from a single sample in a study of shared clonotypes between healthy human individuals. Profiling relied on immunoSEQ multiplex PCR, and the TCRdb table lists in-frame clones only, not all of them. This sample has 2 million to 2.5 million clones, with 95% found just once. Material for sequencing was naive CD4+ T cells sorted from blood. This sample's subset: CD45RA+ positively selected. These receptors all come from a man aged 18 to 29 in good health.

J is TRBJ1-3 and V is TRBV30, with D perhaps TRBD1 (5 bases). The germline gives CDR1 GTSNPN, CDR2 SVGIG (reference sequence). The CDR3 runs to 16 residues. V was pared by 2 bases and J by 2 bases, with 16 bases between. CDR3 in amino acids: CAWSPDKALTGNTIYF. The CDR3 region has the DNA TGTGCCTGGAGTCCGGACAAGGCTCTAACTGGAAACACCATATATTTT.

This rearrangement joins TRBV30 to TRBJ2-2, with unresolved D. Germline CDR1 and CDR2: GTSNPN and SVGIG (reference sequence). This CDR3 region has 14 residues. V was cut by 3 bases and J by 7 bases, with 15 bases left in between. This CDR3 reads CAWSLMPRGGELFF. The DNA for the CDR3 is TGTGCCTGGAGCCTAATGCCCCGCGGCGGGGAGCTGTTTTTT. The full variable domain, with the rest looked up from reference TRBV30 and TRBJ2-2, is SQTIHQWPATLVQPVGSPLSLECTVEGTSNPNLYWYRQAAGRGLQLLFYSVGIGQISSEVPQNLSASRPQDRQFILSSKKLLLSDSGFYLCAWSLMPRGGELFFGEGSRLTVL.

This chain links TRBV5-5 with TRBJ1-5, with TRBD1 identical over 8 bases. CDR1 is SGHKS, CDR2 YYEKEE, per germline (reference sequence). The length of the CDR3 is 14 residues. With 2 bases clipped from V and 7 bases from J, the junction kept 5 bases outside the gene matches. The CDR3 loop is CASSLLDRDQPQHF. CDR3 coding DNA: TGTGCCAGCAGCTTATTGGACAGGGACCAGCCCCAGCATTTT.

V is TRBV10-2 and J is TRBJ1-1, with D uncertain. The V end lost 8 bases, the J end lost 5 bases, and 18 bases lay between the germline ends. The CDR3 consists of 14 residues. Per germline, CDR1 WSHSY and CDR2 SAAADI. CDR3 nucleotides: TGCGCCAGCGGAGAGCGGGAGAGGCTGACTGAAGCTTTCTTT. Its translation is CASGERERLTEAFF.

The CDR3 nucleotides read TGTGCCACCATCGAAAAGGGCCTCCCCCGGGAGCAGTACTTC. Amino acids: CATIEKGLPREQYF. The rearrangement links TRBV5-4 to TRBJ2-7; D is uncertain. V gave up 9 bases and J gave up 7 bases, with 23 bases separating them. The CDR3 has 14 residues. Germline V gives CDR1 SGHNT, CDR2 YYREEE (reference sequence).

This clone was seen only once. The gene calls are TRBV6-5 and TRBJ2-2, with D possibly TRBD1 on 5 matching bases. The V end lost 6 bases, the J end lost 1 base, and 12 bases lay between the germline ends. Germline V lookup: CDR1 MNHEY, CDR2 SVGAGI. CDR3 size: 15 residues. CDR3 sequence (DNA): TGTGCCAGCAGAATGAGGACACAGAACACCGGGGAGCTGTTTTTT. This gives the protein CASRMRTQNTGELFF.

This clone was detected only once. The rearrangement uses TRBV2 and TRBJ2-1; 8 nucleotides agree with TRBD1. The CDR3 runs 15 residues. The J segment lost 0 bases and the V segment lost 6 bases, leaving 4 bases of the junction unmatched. CDR1 is SNHLY and CDR2 is FYNNEI in the germline V gene. CDR3 DNA: TGTGCCAGCAGCGCAGGGGGCGCCTCCTACAATGAGCAGTTCTTC. Its protein product is CASSAGGASYNEQFF.

This chain links TRBV7-2 with TRBJ2-3, with TRBD1 as a possible D gene (6 bases). V lost 7 bases, J lost 4 bases, and 12 bases lay in between. The CDR3 length is 13 residues. Germline CDR1 is SGHTA and CDR2 is FQGNSA. CDR3 coding DNA: TGTGCCAGCACCTTCAGGGGCGCAGATACGCAGTATTTT. Encoded protein: CASTFRGADTQYF. The entire variable domain, with the rest obtained from reference TRBV7-2 and TRBJ2-3, is as follows: GAGVSQSPSNKVTEKGKDVELRCDPISGHTALYWYRQSLGQGLEFLIYFQGNSAPDKSGLPSDRFSAERTGGSVSTLTIQRTQQEDSAVYLCASTFRGADTQYFGPGTRLTVL.

The J gene is TRBJ1-2, the V gene TRBV7-9; D gene uncertain. This CDR3 comprises 13 residues. Germline V CDR1 and CDR2: SEHNR, FQNEAQ (reference sequence). Trimming took 6 bases from V and 4 from J, leaving 12 bases between them. CDR3 nucleotides: TGTGCCAGCAGTTCTACAGCCTTCTATGGCTACACCTTC. Amino acid sequence: CASSSTAFYGYTF. The whole variable domain, remainder taken from reference TRBV7-9 and TRBJ1-2, is DTGVSQNPRHKITKRGQNVTFRCDPISEHNRLYWYRQTLGQGPEFLTYFQNEAQLEKSRLLSDRFSAERPKGSFSTLEIQRTEQGDSAMYLCASSSTAFYGYTFGSGTRLTVV.

The chain uses TRBV18 and TRBJ2-5, with a possible D match to TRBD2 (5 bases). The CDR3 totals 13 residues. With 4 bases removed from V and 5 bases from J, the gap between germline ends came to 11 bases. From germline, CDR1 is KGHSH and CDR2 LQKENI. CDR3 coding DNA: TGTGCCAGCTCACGAGGGCCCGGGGAGACCCAGTACTTC. Residues: CASSRGPGETQYF.

About this clone: This CDR3 is also generated by other DNA sequences in the sample. The V gene is TRBV6-5, the J gene TRBJ2-2; a possible D gene is TRBD1 (6 bases). V lost 6 bases, J lost 6 bases, and 8 bases lay in between. The CDR3 sequence is 12 residues long. Germline assignment: CDR1 MNHEY and CDR2 SVGAGI. In nucleotides, the CDR3 is TGTGCCAGCAGCAGGGGCTCCGGGGAGCTGTTTTTT. As protein: CASSRGSGELFF.

V gene TRBV4-1 combines with J gene TRBJ1-6, with a weak D call TRBD1 (5 bases). V lost 0 bases, J lost 10 bases, and 16 bases lay in between. The CDR3 covers 16 residues. Germline CDR1 is MGHRA and CDR2 is YSYEKL. The CDR3 loop reads CASSQDRQGVPSPLHF. DNA of the CDR3: TGCGCCAGCAGCCAAGACCGTCAGGGAGTCCCCTCACCCCTCCACTTT.

The chain carries TRBV28 and TRBJ2-7, with D possibly being TRBD1 (5 bases). The germline V gene encodes CDR1 MDHEN and CDR2 SYDVKM. Trimming removed 7 bases from V and 0 bases from J, with 13 bases in between. This CDR3 has 14 residues. This chain's CDR3 is CASIWGTSSYEQYF. In DNA, the CDR3 is TGTGCCAGCATCTGGGGCACAAGCTCCTACGAGCAGTACTTC.

The gene calls are TRBV30 and TRBJ1-2; D is perhaps TRBD1 (5 bases). The CDR3 length is 13 residues. The germline V and J ends were trimmed by 2 bases and 8 bases, with 15 bases remaining between them. Germline CDR1 GTSNPN, CDR2 SVGIG (reference sequence). The CDR3 DNA follows: TGTGCCTGGAGTCCCGGGACGACGGGAGGCTACACCTTC. It yields the protein CAWSPGTTGGYTF.

The gene calls are TRBV18 and TRBJ2-7, with 9 bases lining up with TRBD1. The CDR3 runs 16 residues. The junction had 8 bases not matched to a gene; V was cut back by 4 bases and J by 1 base. The germline CDR1 and CDR2 sequences are KGHSH and LQKENI. The CDR3: CASSLSAGQGSYEQYF. CDR3 DNA: TGTGCCAGCTCACTTTCAGCGGGACAGGGTTCCTACGAGCAGTACTTC.

This sequence joins TRBV7-9 and TRBJ2-3, with 7 bases that match TRBD1. This CDR3 region has 15 residues. V was clipped by 5 bases and J by 2 bases; unmatched bases: 7. CDR1 and CDR2 from the germline V gene are SEHNR and FQNEAQ (reference sequence). The CDR3 coding sequence is TGTGCCAGCAGCCTCAACAGGGGAAACACAGATACGCAGTATTTT. As protein: CASSLNRGNTDTQYF.

The rearrangement joins TRBV4-3 to TRBJ2-1; no reliable D call. Trimming took off 0 bases at V and 8 bases at J, with 8 bases between the two ends. In germline, CDR1 is LGHNA, CDR2 YSLEER. The CDR3 spans 13 residues. The CDR3 is CASSQEGLDEQFF. CDR3 DNA: TGCGCCAGCAGCCAAGAGGGTCTGGATGAGCAGTTCTTC.

V is TRBV11-1 and J is TRBJ2-1, with D tentatively TRBD1 (6 bases). The CDR3 contains 15 residues. Germline values: CDR1 SGHAT, CDR2 FQDESV (reference sequence). Trimming took 6 bases from V and 4 from J, leaving 16 bases between them. The CDR3 coding sequence is TGTGCCAGCAGGTACCGGGACACTACTTACAATGAGCAGTTCTTC. It encodes CASRYRDTTYNEQFF.

The chain has TRBV30 and TRBJ2-3; tentative D call: TRBD2 (7 bases). The CDR3 totals 11 residues. Germline V gene sequence: CDR1 GTSNPN, CDR2 SVGIG (reference sequence). Between the trimmed V and J ends, which lost 1 base and 14 bases, there was a span of 13 bases. The CDR3 spells CAWSGGGVPYF. The CDR3 DNA is TGTGCCTGGAGTGGAGGGGGGGTCCCGTATTTT.

This clone was seen only once. The genes are TRBV14 and TRBJ1-2, with 9 positions matching TRBD1. Germline V gene sequence: CDR1 SGHDN, CDR2 FVKESK. CDR3 length: 13 amino acids. The ends lost 5 bases at V and 4 bases at J; junction bases unmatched: 2. CDR3 region: CASSEQGAYGYTF. Written as DNA, the CDR3 is TGTGCCAGCAGCGAACAGGGGGCCTATGGCTACACCTTC.

The chain uses TRBV2 and TRBJ2-1; no clear D. CDR3 size: 11 residues. The germline CDR1 and CDR2 sequences are SNHLY and FYNNEI. V was clipped by 8 bases and J by 5 bases, with 7 bases between them. CDR3 loop: CASCLNNEQFF. CDR3 coding DNA: TGTGCCAGCTGCTTAAACAATGAGCAGTTCTTC.